The 10 T cell receptor beta chains below were found in one sample sequenced in a study of blood T cell repertoires in COVID-19. Sequencing used immunoSEQ multiplex PCR; TCRdb keeps in-frame clones, though not all of them. This repertoire shows fewer than 350,000 clones, roughly 90% found once; its top ten account for over 0.9%. The sample was PBMCs or T cells enriched from blood (not recorded which). Receptors were obtained from a woman in her twenties or thirties who had been exposed to COVID-19.

The rearrangement links TRBV7-8 to TRBJ1-5, with a weak D call TRBD1 (5 bases). The germline gives CDR1 SGHVS, CDR2 FQNEAQ. V was shortened by 1 base and J by 1 base, with 8 bases between the two germline ends. This CDR3 spans 15 amino acids. The CDR3 loop is CASSLEGASNQPQHF. The CDR3 nucleotides read TGTGCCAGCAGCTTAGAAGGGGCGAGCAATCAGCCCCAGCATTTT. The entire variable domain, with the rest obtained from reference TRBV7-8 and TRBJ1-5, is as follows: GAGVSQSPRYKVAKRGQDVALRCDPISGHVSLFWYQQALGQGPEFLTYFQNEAQLDKSGLPSDRFFAERPEGSVSTLKIQRTQQEDSAVYLCASSLEGASNQPQHFGDGTRLSIL.

The chain has TRBV7-9 and TRBJ2-1; no firm D call. Looked up from germline, CDR1 is SEHNR and CDR2 is FQNEAQ (reference sequence). The CDR3 is made up of 17 amino acids. Trimming pared 1 base from V and 0 bases from J, leaving 13 bases between. CDR3 sequence: CASSLGSSRHSYNEQFF. CDR3 DNA sequence: TGTGCCAGCAGCTTAGGGAGTAGCCGCCACTCCTACAATGAGCAGTTCTTC.

The genes are TRBV27 and TRBJ1-1, with D perhaps TRBD1 (5 bases). Germline values: CDR1 MNHEY, CDR2 SMNVEV (reference sequence). Deletions cut 7 bases from V and 4 bases from J, with 13 bases between. This CDR3 region has 13 residues. CDR3 sequence reads: CASTRDFGTEAFF. The CDR3 nucleotides are TGTGCCAGCACCAGGGATTTTGGCACTGAAGCTTTCTTT.

The chain couples TRBV5-1 to TRBJ2-1, with 7 bases fitting TRBD2. Per germline, CDR1 SGHRS and CDR2 YFSETQ. CDR3 size: 15 residues. Trimming at V came to 4 bases and at J to 9 bases, leaving 13 bases not matched to a gene. The CDR3 spells CASSPGRESGFEQFF. Here the CDR3 DNA reads TGCGCCAGCAGCCCGGGGCGGGAGTCGGGGTTTGAGCAGTTCTTC.

The rearrangement links TRBV7-2 to TRBJ2-5; 10 bases match TRBD2. V was clipped by 5 bases and J by 4 bases; unmatched bases: 10. In germline, CDR1 is SGHTA, CDR2 FQGNSA. The length of the CDR3 is 16 residues. This CDR3 is CASSQRAGGGRETQYF. For the CDR3, the DNA is TGTGCCAGCAGCCAAAGAGCGGGAGGGGGACGAGAGACCCAGTACTTC.

The V and J genes are TRBV28 and TRBJ2-7; 8 bases fit TRBD2. CDR3 length equals 17 residues. With 2 bases clipped from V and 7 bases from J, the junction kept 16 bases outside the gene matches. Germline-derived CDR1 and CDR2 are MDHEN and SYDVKM. CDR3 amino acids: CASSLPSGWFSATEQYF. DNA of the CDR3: TGTGCCAGCAGTTTACCTAGCGGGTGGTTTAGTGCTACGGAGCAGTACTTC.

The CDR3 nucleotides read TGCGCCAGCAGCTTCGGACTAGCGGGATCCACCTACGAGCAGTACTTC. This translates into CASSFGLAGSTYEQYF. The rearrangement joins TRBV5-1 to TRBJ2-7, with 12 bases identical to TRBD2. Germline V lookup: CDR1 SGHRS, CDR2 YFSETQ. J was trimmed by 2 bases and V by 2 bases; bases with no gene match: 5. The CDR3 contains 16 residues.

This clone has a single count. The rearrangement joins TRBV28 to TRBJ1-2; TRBD1 might be the D (6 bases). In germline, CDR1 is MDHEN, CDR2 SYDVKM. This CDR3 is built from 14 residues. Trimming left V 5 bases short and J 4 bases short, with 14 bases between. The CDR3 sequence: CASSIGGGVYGYTF. CDR3 sequence (DNA): TGTGCCAGCAGTATAGGGGGTGGGGTCTATGGCTACACCTTC.

CDR3 bases: TGTGCCAGCAGCAAAGCGGACAGGGTGAATCAGCCCCAGCATTTT. Protein product: CASSKADRVNQPQHF. The chain recombines TRBV21-1 with TRBJ1-5; TRBD1 reflects the table's D call only, with no check against the DNA. TRBV21-1 is designated a pseudogene. This CDR3 contains 15 residues.

The chain uses TRBV24-1 and TRBJ1-5; 7 bases align to TRBD1. V lost 4 bases and J lost 5; bases outside the gene matches: 7. The CDR3 loop spans 15 amino acids. Germline V gene lookup returns CDR1 KGHDR and CDR2 SFDVKD. CDR3 coding DNA: TGTGCCACCAGTGACGGGGGACAGTTGGATCAGCCCCAGCATTTT. Protein sequence: CATSDGGQLDQPQHF.